The 25 T cell receptor beta chains below were found in one sample sequenced in a study of shared clonotypes between healthy human individuals. TCRdb's table, derived via immunoSEQ multiplex PCR, lists solely in-frame clones and lacks some. Among approximately 710,000 clones listed, about 90% were seen once. Input material: memory CD8+ T cells from PBMCs. Subset specified: CD45RO+ cells pooled with CCR7-negative TemRA cells. The receptors originated from a young man in good health. Some clones in this sample may be carry-over from other donors' samples.

V and J are TRBV9 and TRBJ1-2; 7 bases are a match to TRBD1. J was trimmed by 1 base and V by 1 base; bases with no gene match: 4. Germline CDR1 and CDR2: SGDLS and YYNGEE. There are 15 residues in the CDR3. For the CDR3, the DNA is TGTGCCAGCAGCGTACAGGGGGGGATTAACTATGGCTACACCTTC. It encodes CASSVQGGINYGYTF. The entire variable domain, with the rest obtained from reference TRBV9 and TRBJ1-2, is as follows: DSGVTQTPKHLITATGQRVTLRCSPRSGDLSVYWYQQSLDQGLQFLIQYYNGEERAKGNILERFSAQQFPDLHSELNLSSLELGDSALYFCASSVQGGINYGYTFGSGTRLTVV.

The genes are TRBV28 and TRBJ2-7; 8 bases are a match to TRBD1. V was pared by 5 bases and J by 1 base, with 10 bases of the junction left unmatched. The CDR3 loop spans 16 amino acids. The germline V gene has CDR1 MDHEN and CDR2 SYDVKM. CDR3 residues: CASSPDRDRSSYEQYF. The CDR3 nucleotides are TGTGCCAGCAGTCCCGACCGGGACAGGAGTTCCTACGAGCAGTACTTC.

The chain employs TRBV5-1 and TRBJ2-7; a weak D match, TRBD1 (6 bases). CDR3 length: 14 amino acids. CDR1 is SGHRS, CDR2 YFSETQ, per germline. V was shortened by 4 bases and J by 9 bases, with 20 bases between the two germline ends. The CDR3 loop reads CASSIGQTKLGQYF. The CDR3 nucleotides are TGCGCCAGCAGCATTGGACAGACGAAATTGGGGCAGTACTTC.

This clone has just a few counts. The rearrangement uses TRBV5-1 and TRBJ2-7; D is ambiguous. This CDR3 has 16 amino acids. CDR1 is SGHRS and CDR2 is YFSETQ in the germline V gene. V lost 0 bases and J lost 3, with 16 bases in between. CDR3 bases: TGCGCCAGCAGCTTGGCAATCAAGGCACCCCGCTACGAGCAGTACTTC. Its translation: CASSLAIKAPRYEQYF.

The chain employs TRBV7-9 and TRBJ2-1; TRBD2 aligns across 7 bases. CDR3 size: 14 residues. Germline V CDR1 and CDR2: SEHNR, FQNEAQ (reference sequence). V shed 8 bases and J 5 bases; nucleotides not matched to a gene: 9. As DNA, the CDR3 is TGTGCCAGCCTCGGGGGGTCGGGTGACAATGAGCAGTTCTTC. Translation gives CASLGGSGDNEQFF. The full variable domain, rest sourced from reference TRBV7-9 and TRBJ2-1, is DTGVSQNPRHKITKRGQNVTFRCDPISEHNRLYWYRQTLGQGPEFLTYFQNEAQLEKSRLLSDRFSAERPKGSFSTLEIQRTEQGDSAMYLCASLGGSGDNEQFFGPGTRLTVL.

V and J are TRBV5-1 and TRBJ2-7, with D perhaps matching TRBD2 (6 bases). Germline assignment: CDR1 SGHRS and CDR2 YFSETQ. V was pared by 1 base and J by 4 bases, with 12 bases between. This CDR3 contains 14 residues. CDR3 DNA sequence: TGCGCCAGCAGCTTGTTGGAGGGTCCGTACGAGCAGTACTTC. The encoded protein is CASSLLEGPYEQYF.

The V and J genes are TRBV10-3 and TRBJ2-2; 11 bases map to TRBD2. The V gene's germline CDR1 is ENHRY and CDR2 SYGVKD. After removal of 0 bases from V and 3 bases from J, the junction contained 6 bases not matched to a gene. This CDR3 contains 18 residues. In nucleotides, the CDR3 is TGTGCCATCAGTGAGTCCCTAGCGGGAGGAGGCGACACCGGGGAGCTGTTTTTT. Its protein is CAISESLAGGGDTGELFF.

The genes are TRBV2 and TRBJ2-7; D uncertain. With 5 bases removed from V and 0 bases from J, the gap between germline ends came to 5 bases. This CDR3 has 12 residues. Germline V lookup: CDR1 SNHLY, CDR2 FYNNEI. For the CDR3, the DNA is TGTGCCAGCAGTCTTAGCTCCTACGAGCAGTACTTC. Translated, it gives CASSLSSYEQYF. Variable domain in full (rest from reference TRBV2 and TRBJ2-7): EPEVTQTPSHQVTQMGQEVILRCVPISNHLYFYWYRQILGQKVEFLVSFYNNEISEKSEIFDDQFSVERPDGSNFTLKIRSTKLEDSAMYFCASSLSSYEQYFGPGTRLTVT.

This chain connects TRBV2 to TRBJ2-1, with a possible D match to TRBD1 (5 bases). V was cut by 11 bases and J by 6 bases, with 17 bases left in between. The CDR3 contains 13 residues. Per germline, CDR1 SNHLY and CDR2 FYNNEI. CDR3 coding DNA: TGTGCCTGCCACACAGGTCAAAGCAATGAGCAGTTCTTC. Its translation is CACHTGQSNEQFF.

The chain is built from TRBV13 and TRBJ2-2; 9 bases are a match to TRBD1. Germline assignment: CDR1 PRHDT and CDR2 FYEKMQ (reference sequence). This CDR3 has 14 residues. Trimming cost V 8 bases and J 7 bases; bases outside gene matches: 8. CDR3 loop: CASLDRGFSGELFF. The DNA of the CDR3 is TGTGCCAGCTTGGACAGGGGATTTAGCGGGGAGCTGTTTTTT.

The genes are TRBV7-6 and TRBJ2-7; D might be TRBD2 (5 bases). This CDR3 has 16 residues. Germline V CDR1 and CDR2: SGHVS, FNYEAQ. V lost 1 base, J lost 5 bases, and 18 bases lay in between. The CDR3 coding sequence is TGTGCCAGCAGCTTAGAACTGGCGGGCAGTTCTAACGAGCAGTACTTC. It is translated as CASSLELAGSSNEQYF.

This clone was recorded once. J is TRBJ2-1 and V is TRBV27, with D hard to call. The CDR3 has 15 amino acids. V was cut by 3 bases and J by 0 bases, with 9 bases left in between. CDR1 is MNHEY and CDR2 is SMNVEV in the germline V gene (reference sequence). CDR3 sequence: CASSFVSSSYNEQFF. In DNA, the CDR3 is TGTGCCAGCAGTTTCGTTAGCTCCTCCTACAATGAGCAGTTCTTC.

V and J are TRBV7-9 and TRBJ1-1, with D maybe TRBD1 (5 bases). The germline CDR1 and CDR2 sequences are SEHNR and FQNEAQ (reference sequence). This CDR3 is built from 16 residues. Trimming removed 4 bases from V and 0 bases from J, with 15 bases in between. The CDR3 DNA sequence: TGTGCCAGCAGCTCCCCCAGGGTAGGGGTGAACACTGAAGCTTTCTTT. Encoded protein: CASSSPRVGVNTEAFF.

The chain joins TRBV4-1 to TRBJ2-3, with a weak D call TRBD1 (6 bases). Germline V lookup: CDR1 MGHRA, CDR2 YSYEKL. The V end was cut by 0 bases, the J end by 5 bases, with 9 bases between. This CDR3 contains 14 residues. The CDR3 region is CASSQELGGDTQYF. In DNA, the CDR3 is TGCGCCAGCAGCCAAGAACTAGGGGGAGATACGCAGTATTTT.

This clone has only a few counts. The chain uses TRBV27 and TRBJ2-1; D call uncertain. The CDR3 runs 14 residues. Germline CDR1 and CDR2: MNHEY and SMNVEV (reference sequence). Trimming cost V 5 bases and J 5 bases, with 13 bases left between them. The CDR3: CASSPQSAHNEQFF. CDR3 nucleotide sequence: TGTGCCAGCAGTCCCCAGAGTGCACACAATGAGCAGTTCTTC.

The V gene is TRBV4-1, the J gene TRBJ2-1; D possibly uses TRBD1 or TRBD2 (5 bases each). V shed 4 bases and J shed 8 bases, with 21 bases lying between them. CDR3 length: 16 amino acids. Germline values: CDR1 MGHRA, CDR2 YSYEKL. The CDR3 DNA reads as TGCGCCAGCAGCCTAGGGTGGGGCAGGGAGTCTCATGAGCAGTTCTTC. This translates into CASSLGWGRESHEQFF.

The genes are TRBV5-1 and TRBJ2-7; 8 nucleotides line up with TRBD1. V shed 0 bases and J 5 bases; nucleotides not matched to a gene: 7. This CDR3 has 15 residues. Germline loops: CDR1 SGHRS, CDR2 YFSETQ. CDR3 nucleotide sequence: TGCGCCAGCAGCTTGGCCGTCAGGGGGCGAGACGAGCAGTACTTC. Its translation is CASSLAVRGRDEQYF.

The rearrangement uses TRBV27 and TRBJ1-1; D unresolved. The CDR3 spans 13 residues. V was pared by 5 bases and J by 6 bases, with 13 bases between. CDR1 is MNHEY and CDR2 is SMNVEV in the germline V gene (reference sequence). The CDR3 loop reads CASSPSPGPEAFF. The CDR3 DNA reads as TGTGCCAGCAGTCCAAGCCCCGGCCCTGAAGCTTTCTTT.

The chain employs TRBV15 and TRBJ2-3, with TRBD2 matching 13 bases. This CDR3 has 16 amino acids. Germline CDR1 reads LNHNV; CDR2 reads YYDKDF (reference sequence). V shed 3 bases, J shed 2 bases, and the junction held 2 bases outside the gene matches. The CDR3 DNA follows: TGTGCCACCAGCAGTACTAGCGGGAGGGTCACAGATACGCAGTATTTT. This codes for CATSSTSGRVTDTQYF.

The chain employs TRBV28 and TRBJ2-7; TRBD1 aligns across 9 bases. CDR1 MDHEN and CDR2 SYDVKM come from the germline V gene. Unmatched junction bases numbered 3, after V lost 6 bases and J lost 3 bases. The CDR3 runs 13 residues. CDR3 DNA sequence: TGTGCCAGCAGGACAGGGGGTTTCTACGAGCAGTACTTC. It yields the protein CASRTGGFYEQYF.

This chain uses TRBV4-1 with TRBJ2-3; D uncertain. Trimming took off 1 base at V and 8 bases at J, with 13 bases between the two ends. This CDR3 spans 14 amino acids. Germline CDR1 and CDR2: MGHRA and YSYEKL. The CDR3 protein is CASSQVTVQLTQYF. The CDR3 DNA is TGCGCCAGCAGCCAAGTCACTGTCCAGCTTACGCAGTATTTT.

This clone was found a few times. The chain links TRBV7-3 to TRBJ1-5, with a possible D match to TRBD1 (5 bases). Germline loops: CDR1 SGHTA, CDR2 FQGTGA. V lost 3 bases and J 6 bases, leaving 9 bases between the germline ends. The CDR3 is 13 amino acids. Here the CDR3 reads CASSLAGGQPQHF. CDR3 DNA sequence: TGTGCCAGCAGCTTGGCGGGGGGTCAGCCCCAGCATTTT.

This clone was counted a few times. The V gene is TRBV29-1, the J gene TRBJ1-1; 7 nucleotides match TRBD1. J lost 1 base, V lost 8 bases, and 10 bases had no gene match. Germline V CDR1 and CDR2: SQVTM, ANQGSEA. This CDR3 is built from 14 residues. The CDR3 DNA sequence: TGCAGCCACTTGACAGGGACCGAGAACACTGAAGCTTTCTTT. This encodes CSHLTGTENTEAFF.

This chain links TRBV28 with TRBJ1-1; 9 bases are shared with TRBD1. Trimming at V came to 4 bases and at J to 4 bases, leaving 7 bases not matched to a gene. This CDR3 has 15 amino acids. CDR1 is MDHEN, CDR2 SYDVKM, per germline. CDR3 in amino acids: CASSSWDRASTEAFF. The CDR3 bases are TGTGCCAGCAGTTCTTGGGACAGGGCGAGCACTGAAGCTTTCTTT.

The chain has TRBV6-1 and TRBJ1-1; 7 nucleotides match TRBD1. The V gene's germline CDR1 is MNHNS and CDR2 SASEGT. The CDR3 is 13 residues long. J gave up 11 bases and V 4 bases, and 10 bases lay outside the gene matches. Here the CDR3 reads CASSGIDRDAAFF. CDR3 sequence (DNA): TGTGCCAGCAGTGGCATCGACAGGGACGCGGCTTTCTTT.